A selection of T cell receptor beta chains follows, all from one sample in a study of tumor-infiltrating lymphocytes in primary liver carcinoma. TCRdb re-analysed the multiplex PCR reads in MiXCR, keeping a single row per CDR3 protein. The sample includes approximately 73,000 distinct CDR3 sequences, roughly two thirds of them seen just once. Sequencing was done on a sample of liver tumor tissue from sampling region 4. These receptors originate from a woman aged 55-75 years with primary liver carcinoma and hepatitis B virus infection. Each CDR3 is given with its conserved first and last residue. The D gene is left open where the match is weak. Clone size is not always given. Where it is, it says once, few, many or a class for expanded clones.

V gene,D gene,J gene,clone size,CDR3 protein,CDR3 DNA
TRBV7-3,NA,TRBJ1-2,few,CASSLGPGANYGYTF,TGTGCCAGCAGCTTGGGCCCCGGGGCCAACTATGGCTACACCTTC
TRBV6-5,NA,TRBJ2-1,NA,CASSLGRFSEHFF,TGTGCCAGCAGTTTGGGGCGCTTCAGTGAGCACTTCTTC
TRBV6-2/TRBV6-3,NA,TRBJ1-1,NA,CVSGEAGPNTEAFF,TGTGTCAGCGGGGAGGCAGGACCCAACACTGAAGCTTTCTTT
TRBV6-5,NA,TRBJ1-2,many,CASRRDTAEFGYTF,TGTGCCAGCAGGCGGGACACCGCAGAATTTGGCTACACCTTC
TRBV4-2,NA,TRBJ1-1,once,CASSHSQGTEAFF,TGCGCCAGCAGCCATTCTCAGGGTACCGAAGCTTTCTTT
TRBV11-2,NA,TRBJ2-1,few,CASSLHVRGVGQFF,TGTGCCAGCAGCTTGCACGTGAGGGGTGTTGGGCAGTTCTTC
TRBV28,NA,TRBJ2-3,NA,CGSSAPGRGTDTQYF,TGTGGCAGCAGCGCACCGGGCCGCGGCACAGATACGCAGTATTTT
TRBV7-3,TRBD2,TRBJ2-2,NA,CVSSSGGGASTGELFF,TGTGTCAGCAGCTCAGGCGGGGGGGCCAGCACCGGGGAGCTGTTTTTT
TRBV24-1,NA,TRBJ2-2,NA,CATSGPYTGELFF,TGTGCCACCAGTGGTCCCTACACTGGGGAGCTGTTTTTT
TRBV4-1,TRBD1,TRBJ2-3,many,CASSQDSGQGIFTDTQYF,TGCGCCAGCAGCCAAGATTCGGGACAGGGGATTTTCACAGATACGCAGTATTTT
TRBV28,TRBD2,TRBJ2-7,NA,CASIPGGVPPYEQYF,TGTGCCAGCATTCCCGGGGGGGTCCCTCCCTACGAGCAGTACTTC
TRBV4-2,TRBD1,TRBJ1-1,NA,CANSQEGATDRGRITEPFF,TGTGCCAACAGCCAAGAGGGGGCTACGGACAGGGGGCGTATCACTGAACCTTTCTTT
TRBV5-4,TRBD1,TRBJ1-2,NA,CASNQPTGGGYDYTF,TGTGCCAGCAACCAACCCACAGGGGGGGGCTATGACTACACCTTC
TRBV10-1,NA,TRBJ2-3,many,CASSTLDGTDTQYF,TGCGCCAGCAGCACCCTGGACGGCACAGATACGCAGTATTTT